The 6 T cell receptor beta chains below were found in one sample sequenced in a study of blood T cells in healthy people across ages. Together with a sample-barcoded 5' primer, a J-beta primer mix was included in a second PCR lasting about 7 to 11 cycles. TCRdb re-analysed the 5' RACE reads in MiXCR, keeping a single row per CDR3 protein. The sample holds some 290,000 distinct CDR3 sequences, about 25% seen once. The sequencing sample was made of blood. The receptors shown here come from a woman in her 70s in good health.

This chain uses TRBV12-3 or TRBV12-4 with TRBJ2-7, with 7 bases identical to TRBD1. The V and J ends lost 7 bases and 2 bases, in that order; junction bases with no gene match: 8. The CDR3 runs 14 residues. This CDR3 reads CASNPQGFPYEQYF. CDR3 sequence (DNA): TGTGCCAGCAACCCACAGGGGTTCCCCTACGAGCAGTACTTC.

This clonotype was recorded a few times. The chain is built from TRBV7-2 and TRBJ2-7, with no clear D. The ends were cut back, 3 bases at V and 5 bases at J, with 5 bases in the middle. Germline V gene lookup returns CDR1 SGHTA and CDR2 FQGNSA. This CDR3 is 11 amino acids long. CDR3 nucleotides: TGTGCCAGCAGCTTTGGGGACGAGCAGTACTTC. It translates to CASSFGDEQYF.

CDR3 coding DNA: TGTGCCAGCAGCCAAGACAGGTTATTTTCACCCCTCCACTTT. Protein sequence: CASSQDRLFSPLHF. The rearrangement joins TRBV27 to TRBJ1-6; the D gene is possibly TRBD1 (6 bases). CDR3 length: 14 amino acids. Germline loops: CDR1 MNHEY, CDR2 SMNVEV (reference sequence). Trimming stripped 6 bases from V and 9 bases from J, with 15 bases between.

J is TRBJ2-3 and V is TRBV20-1; TRBD2 matches 11 bases. CDR3 length equals 14 residues. The V gene's germline CDR1 is DFQATT and CDR2 SNEGSKA (reference sequence). V shed 5 bases, J shed 3 bases, and the junction held 4 bases outside the gene matches. The CDR3 loop reads CSAHLAGGTDTQYF. The CDR3 DNA is TGCAGTGCTCACCTAGCGGGGGGAACAGATACGCAGTATTTT.

The rearrangement uses TRBV6-7 and TRBJ1-1; possibly TRBD1 for D (6 bases). TRBV6-7 is an open reading frame whose function is uncertain. V lost 6 bases, J lost 3 bases, and 14 bases lay in between. The CDR3 is 14 residues long. The CDR3 reads CASRKTGKYTEAFF. CDR3 nucleotides: TGTGCCAGCAGAAAGACAGGAAAATACACTGAAGCTTTCTTT.

The rearrangement links TRBV27 to TRBJ2-5; the match to TRBD1 covers 7 bases. The ends lost 5 bases at V and 2 bases at J; junction bases unmatched: 11. This CDR3 region has 16 residues. CDR1 MNHEY and CDR2 SMNVEV come from the germline V gene (reference sequence). Written as DNA, the CDR3 is TGTGCCAGCAGTCAAATACAGGGGAGAGGACAAGAGACCCAGTACTTC. Protein: CASSQIQGRGQETQYF.